This T cell receptor (beta chain) appears in the sequencing data of a study of blood T cell repertoires in COVID-19. About the research overall: The United States, Italy and Spain provided the acute and convalescent COVID-19 samples.

A few counts support this clone. Sequencing was performed with immunoSEQ multiplex PCR; in TCRdb, only in-frame clones are kept and a portion is missing. In the table there are around 280,000 clones, 70% to 90% of which are singletons. The source material was peripheral blood. This TCR came from a woman between 45 and 65 years old with active or convalescent COVID-19.

This chain's CDR3 is CASSFPIRVRYNSPLHF. In DNA form, the CDR3 reads TGTGCCAGCAGTTTCCCCATCAGGGTCCGATACAATTCACCCCTCCACTTT. J is TRBJ1-6 and V is TRBV28, with D perhaps TRBD1 (5 bases). The CDR3 is 17 residues long. Germline V gene lookup returns CDR1 MDHEN and CDR2 SYDVKM. V dropped 3 bases and J dropped 7 bases, with 19 bases sitting between them.